A single sample gave rise to the 6 T cell receptor beta chains below, sequenced in a study of T cells after yellow fever vaccination. TCRdb used MiXCR to reprocess the 5' RACE reads, holding one entry per CDR3 protein. The top ten hold approximately 25% of the sample, which has around 300,000 distinct CDR3 sequences, about 4% seen once. Sequences were derived from PBMCs, sampled 5 days after the yellow fever booster vaccination. The receptor source for this set is a man aged 18 to 35 who received the YFV17D yellow fever vaccine.

The V call is TRBV4-3, the J call TRBJ2-3; possible D gene TRBD2, 7 bases. The CDR3 loop spans 15 amino acids. Between the trimmed V and J ends, which lost 3 bases and 1 base, there was a span of 11 bases. Germline CDR1 is LGHNA and CDR2 is YSLEER. Written as DNA, the CDR3 is TGCGCCAGCAGCCAGGGGGGGGCCCGCACAGATACGCAGTATTTT. This sequence encodes CASSQGGARTDTQYF.

The table lists this clonotype with a few counts. The chain uses TRBV4-3 and TRBJ2-2; tentatively, D is TRBD2 (7 bases). The CDR3 loop spans 14 amino acids. Germline V lookup: CDR1 LGHNA, CDR2 YSLEER. Trimming left V 1 base short and J 7 bases short, with 10 bases between. The CDR3 spells CASSQAGGFGELFF. In DNA, the CDR3 is TGCGCCAGCAGCCAAGCGGGGGGCTTCGGGGAGCTGTTTTTT.

This clonotype was seen many times. V is TRBV5-8 and J is TRBJ2-4; D may match TRBD1 or TRBD2 (5 bases each). CDR1 and CDR2 (germline): SGHTS, YDEGEE. The CDR3 covers 11 residues. V dropped 0 bases and J dropped 16 bases, with 11 bases sitting between them. CDR3 loop: CASSLDAGAYF. CDR3 bases: TGTGCCAGCAGCTTGGACGCCGGGGCATACTTC.

A few counts support this clonotype. This chain uses TRBV5-1 with TRBJ2-1, with 7 bases that match TRBD1. Trimming at V came to 1 base and at J to 8 bases, leaving 6 bases not matched to a gene. CDR3 length equals 14 residues. Germline V gene data show CDR1 as SGHRS and CDR2 as YFSETQ. The CDR3 region is CASSLLTGSDEQFF. The DNA of the CDR3 is TGCGCCAGCAGCTTGCTGACAGGGTCCGATGAGCAGTTCTTC.

This clonotype was found a few times. V gene TRBV27 combines with J gene TRBJ2-2, with D perhaps matching TRBD1 (6 bases). Germline V lookup: CDR1 MNHEY, CDR2 SMNVEV (reference sequence). The V gene lost 8 bases and the J gene lost 3 bases, with 28 bases spanning the gap. CDR3 length: 19 amino acids. The CDR3 DNA reads TGTGCCAGCCACCCCCAACGACGGGACACTCGTCCGTACACCGGGGAGCTGTTTTTT. Encoded protein: CASHPQRRDTRPYTGELFF.

V gene TRBV28 combines with J gene TRBJ2-7, with 9 bases fitting TRBD1. J lost 4 bases, V lost 2 bases, and 6 bases had no gene match. Germline V lookup: CDR1 MDHEN, CDR2 SYDVKM. This CDR3 is 15 amino acids long. CDR3 DNA: TGTGCCAGCAGTTTAACAGGGACAGGGCTATACGAGCAGTACGTC. Translating gives CASSLTGTGLYEQYV.